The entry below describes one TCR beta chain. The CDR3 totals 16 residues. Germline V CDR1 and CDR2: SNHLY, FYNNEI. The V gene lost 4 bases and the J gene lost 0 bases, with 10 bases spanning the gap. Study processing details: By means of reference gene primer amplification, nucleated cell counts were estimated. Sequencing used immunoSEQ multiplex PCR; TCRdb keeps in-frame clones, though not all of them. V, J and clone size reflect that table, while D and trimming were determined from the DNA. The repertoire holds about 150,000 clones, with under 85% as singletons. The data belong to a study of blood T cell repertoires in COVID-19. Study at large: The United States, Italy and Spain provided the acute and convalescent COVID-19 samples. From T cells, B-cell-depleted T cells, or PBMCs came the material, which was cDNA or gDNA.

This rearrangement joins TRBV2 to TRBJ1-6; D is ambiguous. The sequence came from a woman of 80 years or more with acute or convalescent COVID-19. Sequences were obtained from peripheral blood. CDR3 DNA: TGTGCCAGCAGTGCGGGGATCAGCTCCTATAATTCACCCCTCCACTTT. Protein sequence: CASSAGISSYNSPLHF.